This is a list of T cell receptor beta chains from one sample in a study of T cell repertoires in aging, cancer and after chemotherapy. MiXCR was run by TCRdb on the multiplex PCR reads, yielding one entry per CDR3 protein. The table has about 17,000 distinct CDR3 sequences, 40% to 55% seen once. Sequencing was performed on blood. These receptor sequences come from a human donor in good health. Both conserved end residues are part of each CDR3. D genes are given only for firm matches. Where a row states a size, it is once, few, many or the class of an expanded clone; other rows omit it.

.	few	TRBV19	TRBJ1-2	TGTGCCAGTAGTACCGTCCCCGGGACGGTAAGCAGCTACACCTTC	CASSTVPGTVSSYTF
TRBD2	.	TRBV7-3	TRBJ2-7	TGTGCCAGCAGCCAGACTAGCGGGAGGGACGAGCAGTACTTC	CASSQTSGRDEQYF
.	.	TRBV19	TRBJ2-7	TGTGCCGGGGGTAGAGGGAAAGGACGGGCCAGCTACGAGCAGTACTTC	CAGGRGKGRASYEQYF
TRBD2	.	TRBV5-5	TRBJ2-1	TGTGCCAGCAGCTTTAGGAGCGGGAGGGGAAATGAGCAGTTCTTC	CASSFRSGRGNEQFF
.	.	TRBV29-1	TRBJ1-1	TGCAGCGTTCGGGGACACCTAAACAGTGAAGCTTTCTTT	CSVRGHLNSEAFF
.	.	TRBV19	TRBJ2-1	TGTGCCAGTCAACTTTACAATGAGCAGTTCTTC	CASQLYNEQFF
.	.	TRBV6-5	TRBJ1-1	TGTGCCAGCAAAGGGGGTTCCACTGAAGCTTTCTTT	CASKGGSTEAFF
.	.	TRBV30	TRBJ1-5	TGTGCCTGGAGTGCTACAACAGGGAGCAATCAGCCCCAGCATTTT	CAWSATTGSNQPQHF
.	.	TRBV19	TRBJ1-5	TGTGCCAGTAGTATCAACCGTGCTTCCGGCAATCAGCCCCAGCATTTT	CASSINRASGNQPQHF
TRBD1	medium-sized	TRBV29-1	TRBJ1-2	TGCAGCGCAGAGACAGGGGGGGACTATGGCTACACCTTC	CSAETGGDYGYTF
.	.	TRBV18	TRBJ1-4	TGTGCCAGCTCCCCCTCCCCCGGGGGATCTGAAAAACTGTTTTTT	CASSPSPGGSEKLFF
.	.	TRBV19	TRBJ2-3	TGTGCCAGTAAGGTCGGGGGAGGACGCACAGATACGCAGTATTTT	CASKVGGGRTDTQYF
.	medium-sized	TRBV29-1	TRBJ2-1	TGCAGCGTTGATTCTAGCGCGGCCAATGAGCAGTTCTTC	CSVDSSAANEQFF
.	once	TRBV4-3	TRBJ2-3	TGCGCCAGCAGCCAAGACAGAGGGGCAGATACGCAGTATTTT	CASSQDRGADTQYF
.	.	TRBV11-1	TRBJ2-1	TGTGCCAGCAGCTCCACAGGCCCTAGCTCCTACAATGAGCAGTTCTTC	CASSSTGPSSYNEQFF
TRBD1	.	TRBV24-1	TRBJ2-2	TGTGCCACCAGTGATTTTGGACAGGGCACCGGGGAGCTGTTTTTT	CATSDFGQGTGELFF
.	few	TRBV6-1	TRBJ2-7	TGTGCCAGCAGTGAAATGATGGCAGGGAGTTTCTCCTACGAGCAGTACTTC	CASSEMMAGSFSYEQYF
TRBD1	.	TRBV19	TRBJ2-1	TGTGCCAGTACTCCTCTGCGGACAGGGCGCTACAATGAGCAGTTCTTC	CASTPLRTGRYNEQFF
TRBD1	.	TRBV19	TRBJ1-2	TGTGCCAGTAGGATCAATCGTCCAGGGGGGGACTATGGCTACACCTTC	CASRINRPGGDYGYTF
TRBD1	few	TRBV30	TRBJ1-6	TGTGCCTGGAACGGCAGGGGGCTTTCACCCCTCCACTTT	CAWNGRGLSPLHF
.	.	TRBV29-1	TRBJ1-2	TGCAGCGTTCACGGAGGGGGGGCTAACTATGGCTACACCTTC	CSVHGGGANYGYTF
.	few	TRBV30	TRBJ1-4	TGTGCCTGGAGTGTGTCCCAGGAAAAACTGTTTTTT	CAWSVSQEKLFF